This T cell receptor (beta chain) was sequenced in a study of radiation and T cells in renal cell carcinoma. Repertoires were generated with immunoSEQ multiplex PCR, while TCRdb's copy carries only in-frame clones and drops some. The table shows approximately 86,000 clones, with 85% occurring only once. The time point was: blood 4 weeks post-SBRT, at nephrectomy. The treatment denotes: 15 Gy SBRT to primary tumor, nephrectomy 4 weeks later. Nephrectomy followed 15 Gy stereotactic body radiation by 4 weeks. Blood was sampled at baseline, 2 weeks and 4 weeks after SBRT. The sample here was blood, taken from a patient whose treatment included radiotherapy and nephrectomy. This clonotype was sampled from a man aged 45-65 years with renal cell carcinoma.

The CDR3 region is CASGSTVSNEKLFF. For the CDR3, the DNA is TGTGCCAGTGGAAGCACAGTATCTAATGAAAAACTGTTTTTT. This chain connects TRBV2 to TRBJ1-4; D not resolved. V lost 9 bases and J 3 bases, leaving 14 bases between the germline ends. CDR1 SNHLY and CDR2 FYNNEI come from the germline V gene. The CDR3 extends over 14 amino acids.